This TCR beta chain was identified in a study of OX40 agonist ivuxolimab in advanced cancers. Study as a whole: Patients treated during dose escalation were battling hepatocellular carcinoma, melanoma, renal cell or head and neck cancer. Patients were under 90% male with ages roughly 23 to 90, mean approximately 58. Partial responses were seen in three patients, one with hepatocellular carcinoma and two with cutaneous melanoma.

This table comes from immunoSEQ multiplex PCR, and its TCRdb copy is limited to in-frame clones, with some not included. The sample includes roughly 60,000 clones, 70% to 90% of them seen just once. Study-wide findings and caveats: There were, on average, more expanded clones in CD8+ T cells than in CD4+.

Looked up from germline, CDR1 is SGHNT and CDR2 is YYREEE (reference sequence). V lost 1 base and J 8 bases, leaving 10 bases between the germline ends. The CDR3 totals 13 residues. A remark on this clone: Antigen: not known.

The sequences come from CD4+ or CD8+ T cells sorted from blood, collected in a trial of the OX40 agonist ivuxolimab. The genes are TRBV5-4 and TRBJ1-3, with a weak D call TRBD1 (5 bases). The receptor was derived from an adult with an advanced solid tumor such as melanoma, head and neck, liver or kidney cancer. CDR3 nucleotides: TGTGCCAGCAGCTTGCAGGGAGTGGACACCATATATTTT. Its protein product is CASSLQGVDTIYF.